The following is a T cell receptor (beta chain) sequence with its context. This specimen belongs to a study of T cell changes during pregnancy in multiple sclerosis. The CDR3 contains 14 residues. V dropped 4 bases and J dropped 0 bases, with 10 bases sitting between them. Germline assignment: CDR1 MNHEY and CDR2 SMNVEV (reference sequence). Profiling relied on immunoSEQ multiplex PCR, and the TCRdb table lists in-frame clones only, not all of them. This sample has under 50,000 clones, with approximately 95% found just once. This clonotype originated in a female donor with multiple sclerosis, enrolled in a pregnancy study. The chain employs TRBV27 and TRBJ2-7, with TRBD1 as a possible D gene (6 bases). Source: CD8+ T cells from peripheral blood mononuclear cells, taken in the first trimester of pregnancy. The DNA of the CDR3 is TGTGCCAGCAGTTGGACAGCCTCCTCCTACGAGCAGTACTTC. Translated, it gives CASSWTASSYEQYF.